The 22 T cell receptor beta chains below all came from one sample that was sequenced in a study of T-cell reconstitution after alpha-beta-depleted transplantation in children. TCRbeta library preparation incorporated unique molecular identifiers. TCRdb used MiXCR to reprocess the PCR reads, holding one entry per CDR3 protein. This table has 600,000 to 800,000 distinct CDR3 sequences, around 13% appearing once. The sample consisted of PBMCs, taken before TCRalphabeta/CD19-depleted stem cell transplant. These receptors were obtained from a girl aged 2 to 9 with congenital amegakaryocytic thrombocytopenia, due to receive a stem cell transplant.

This clonotype appeared many times. This chain connects TRBV5-1 to TRBJ2-4; D gene uncertain. Trimming left V 5 bases short and J 0 bases short, with 9 bases between. The germline V gene encodes CDR1 SGHRS and CDR2 YFSETQ. The CDR3 covers 14 residues. CDR3 sequence reads: CASSEVEAKNIQYF. CDR3 sequence (DNA): TGCGCCAGCAGTGAGGTGGAAGCCAAAAACATTCAGTACTTC.

The V call is TRBV12-3 or TRBV12-4, the J call TRBJ1-1, with D unclear. The V end was cut by 3 bases, the J end by 4 bases, with 9 bases between. The CDR3 runs to 13 residues. The CDR3 loop is CASSLSTSTEAFF. CDR3 DNA: TGTGCCAGCAGTTTGAGCACGTCCACTGAAGCTTTCTTT.

There are a few counts of this clonotype. This sequence joins TRBV5-1 and TRBJ2-5; D may be TRBD2 (5 bases). CDR3 length: 14 residues. Trimming stripped 2 bases from V and 1 base from J, with 9 bases between. Germline V gene data show CDR1 as SGHRS and CDR2 as YFSETQ. The CDR3 nucleotides read TGCGCCAGCAGCTTCAGCGCGGGCCAAGAGACCCAGTACTTC. It specifies CASSFSAGQETQYF.

In its sample, this clonotype was seen a few times. The V and J genes are TRBV11-2 and TRBJ2-5; D perhaps matches TRBD2 (6 bases). The germline V gene has CDR1 SGHAT and CDR2 FQNNGV. Deletions cut 4 bases from V and 2 bases from J, with 17 bases between. This CDR3 has 16 residues. The CDR3 sequence: CASSSPEGLGQETQYF. The CDR3 DNA sequence: TGTGCCAGCAGCTCCCCGGAGGGACTGGGACAAGAGACCCAGTACTTC.

This clonotype was detected only a few times. The V call is TRBV28, the J call TRBJ1-2; D is unresolved. With 6 bases removed from V and 3 bases from J, the gap between germline ends came to 14 bases. The CDR3 is made up of 14 amino acids. Germline V lookup: CDR1 MDHEN, CDR2 SYDVKM. This CDR3 is CASRNGVDDYGYTF. For the CDR3, the DNA is TGTGCCAGCAGAAATGGGGTGGATGACTATGGCTACACCTTC.

This clonotype was counted between two and nine times. The rearrangement joins TRBV5-1 to TRBJ1-2; no clear D. The V end lost 0 bases, the J end lost 8 bases, and 17 bases lay between the germline ends. CDR1 and CDR2 (germline): SGHRS, YFSETQ. CDR3 size: 15 residues. Written as DNA, the CDR3 is TGCGCCAGCAGCTTGGGCGCCAGTCGACTAAACGGCTACACCTTC. Translation gives CASSLGASRLNGYTF.

Remarks on this clonotype: A much larger clone lies a single base off, so this may be a read error. The V call is TRBV20-1, the J call TRBJ2-3; D not resolved. Looked up from germline, CDR1 is DFQATT and CDR2 is SNEGSKA (reference sequence). The length of the CDR3 is 14 residues. Trimming removed 0 bases from V and 7 bases from J, with 14 bases in between. The CDR3 is CSARDSRPQHTQYF. CDR3 in DNA: TGCAGTGCTAGAGATAGTCGGCCCCAGCATACGCAGTATTTT.

The chain employs TRBV15 and TRBJ1-4; 7 bases align to TRBD1. Germline CDR1 LNHNV, CDR2 YYDKDF (reference sequence). The CDR3 runs 15 residues. The ends lost 3 bases at V and 8 bases at J; junction bases unmatched: 9. CDR3 region: CATSSGAGGEEKLFF. DNA for the CDR3: TGTGCCACCAGCAGCGGGGCAGGGGGTGAGGAAAAACTGTTTTTT.

This clonotype was counted a few times. This chain uses TRBV20-1 with TRBJ2-3; TRBD1 aligns across 10 bases. This CDR3 comprises 13 residues. V was pared by 6 bases and J by 2 bases, with 2 bases of the junction left unmatched. CDR1 is DFQATT, CDR2 SNEGSKA, per germline (reference sequence). This CDR3 reads CSATGGYTDTQYF. CDR3 DNA: TGCAGTGCGACAGGGGGCTACACAGATACGCAGTATTTT.

At least ten counts were recorded for this clonotype. The chain links TRBV20-1 to TRBJ2-7; weak D call: TRBD2 (5 bases). Between the trimmed V and J ends, which lost 3 bases and 2 bases, there was a span of 11 bases. The CDR3 length is 13 residues. Germline V gene sequence: CDR1 DFQATT, CDR2 SNEGSKA (reference sequence). The CDR3 region has the DNA TGCAGTGCTAGGTTCAGCGGTCCCTACGAGCAGTACTTC. Protein product: CSARFSGPYEQYF.

V and J are TRBV6-2 or TRBV6-3 and TRBJ2-7; the D gene could be TRBD1 or TRBD2 (5 bases each). CDR3 size: 16 residues. V was clipped by 0 bases and J by 6 bases, with 18 bases between them. Germline V gene lookup returns CDR1 MNHEY and CDR2 SVGEGT. DNA of the CDR3: TGTGCCAGCAGTTACTCTGGGGGAAGAGGACTTAGCGAGCAGTACTTC. Protein: CASSYSGGRGLSEQYF.

This chain's CDR3 is CASSQRLVGQYF. For the CDR3, the DNA is TGTGCCAGCAGCCAACGACTAGTAGGGCAGTATTTT. The chain uses TRBV3-1 and TRBJ2-3; weak D call: TRBD2 (6 bases). The CDR3 extends over 12 amino acids. V shed 2 bases and J shed 11 bases, with 11 bases lying between them. Germline lookup yields CDR1 LGHDT and CDR2 YNNKEL (reference sequence).

This clonotype turned up a few times. The chain couples TRBV6-5 to TRBJ2-1; D is undetermined. Per germline, CDR1 MNHEY and CDR2 SVGAGI. This CDR3 spans 15 amino acids. V gave up 4 bases and J gave up 0 bases, with 10 bases separating them. The CDR3 nucleotides are TGTGCCAGCAGTTTAAGTGTACTCTCCTACAATGAGCAGTTCTTC. As protein: CASSLSVLSYNEQFF.

The table lists this clonotype with many counts. The chain has TRBV10-3 and TRBJ2-3; 7 bases fit TRBD2. V lost 5 bases, J lost 1 base, and 6 bases stayed unmatched. The CDR3 is made up of 15 amino acids. Germline CDR1 reads ENHRY; CDR2 reads SYGVKD. The CDR3 DNA is TGTGCCATCAGTAGAGACAGCGGGGGCACAGATACGCAGTATTTT. Translation: CAISRDSGGTDTQYF.

The chain links TRBV29-1 to TRBJ2-7; 8 nucleotides match TRBD2. The CDR3 has 11 residues. CDR1 is SQVTM, CDR2 ANQGSEA, per germline. Unmatched junction bases numbered 3, after V lost 6 bases and J lost 5 bases. CDR3 sequence reads: CSVAGGHEQYF. The CDR3 bases are TGCAGCGTCGCGGGAGGTCACGAGCAGTACTTC.

J is TRBJ2-1 and V is TRBV5-1; D is possibly TRBD2 (6 bases). Deletions cut 8 bases from V and 2 bases from J, with 20 bases between. CDR1 is SGHRS, CDR2 YFSETQ, per germline. CDR3 size: 16 residues. CDR3 loop: CARRGNFTIPYNEQFF. In DNA, the CDR3 is TGCGCCAGGCGGGGCAACTTCACCATTCCCTACAATGAGCAGTTCTTC.

This chain joins TRBV6-5 and TRBJ2-7; D is perhaps TRBD2 (6 bases). The CDR3 spans 14 residues. CDR1 and CDR2 (germline): MNHEY, SVGAGI. V lost 3 bases and J 2 bases, leaving 11 bases between the germline ends. The CDR3 is CASSYSAGPYEQYF. CDR3 coding DNA: TGTGCCAGCAGTTATTCTGCGGGGCCCTACGAGCAGTACTTC.

This clonotype came up a few times. J is TRBJ2-7 and V is TRBV4-1; 14 bases line up with TRBD2. Germline trimming cut 4 bases from V and 3 bases from J; bases unmatched to any gene: 8. Germline lookup yields CDR1 MGHRA and CDR2 YSYEKL. This CDR3 contains 17 residues. The CDR3 is CASSRTGGTSGSYEQYF. CDR3 in DNA: TGCGCCAGCAGCCGGACCGGGGGGACTAGCGGGAGCTACGAGCAGTACTTC.

V usage is TRBV20-1 and J usage is TRBJ2-1; D gene ambiguous. The V gene's germline CDR1 is DFQATT and CDR2 SNEGSKA (reference sequence). The CDR3 runs to 16 residues. Between the trimmed V and J ends, which lost 0 bases and 1 base, there was a span of 13 bases. The CDR3 spells CSARDENKPSYNEQFF. The CDR3 region has the DNA TGCAGTGCTAGAGATGAAAATAAGCCTTCCTACAATGAGCAGTTCTTC.

This clonotype was observed at least ten times. CDR3 residues: CASSLAYSNTGELFF. The CDR3 DNA sequence: TGCGCCAGCAGCTTGGCCTACTCTAACACCGGGGAGCTGTTTTTT. J is TRBJ2-2 and V is TRBV5-1; D not resolved. The V end lost 0 bases, the J end lost 2 bases, and 8 bases lay between the germline ends. Germline V CDR1 and CDR2: SGHRS, YFSETQ. This CDR3 has 15 residues.

Many counts were recorded for this clonotype. V gene TRBV6-5 combines with J gene TRBJ2-7; 7 bases align to TRBD2. J gave up 7 bases and V 2 bases, and 14 bases lay outside the gene matches. This CDR3 contains 16 residues. The germline CDR1 and CDR2 sequences are MNHEY and SVGAGI. The CDR3 spells CASSYPQAGMTEEQYF. The CDR3, as DNA: TGTGCCAGCAGTTACCCACAAGCGGGGATGACGGAAGAGCAGTACTTC.

This clonotype was found many times. This chain uses TRBV5-1 with TRBJ2-5; 7 nucleotides align to TRBD1. Germline CDR1 SGHRS, CDR2 YFSETQ. The CDR3 runs 15 residues. After removal of 0 bases from V and 3 bases from J, the junction contained 5 bases not matched to a gene. The CDR3 loop reads CASSLDPGGKETQYF. CDR3 sequence (DNA): TGCGCCAGCAGCTTGGATCCAGGGGGAAAAGAGACCCAGTACTTC.